This passage covers 17 T cell receptor beta chains from one sample sequenced in a study of OX40 agonist ivuxolimab in advanced cancers. Using immunoSEQ multiplex PCR, the repertoire was profiled, and TCRdb retains in-frame clones only, with some absent. Of 50,000 to 80,000 clones listed, approximately 84% are singletons. The specimen comprised CD4+ or CD8+ T cells sorted from blood, sampled in a trial of the OX40 agonist ivuxolimab. The receptors were sampled from an adult with an advanced solid tumor such as melanoma, head and neck, liver or kidney cancer.

This rearrangement joins TRBV7-8 to TRBJ1-1; D gene uncertain. Trimming left V 2 bases short and J 5 bases short, with 12 bases between. The CDR3 has 14 residues. Germline V CDR1 and CDR2: SGHVS, FQNEAQ. In DNA form, the CDR3 reads TGTGCCAGCAGCTTATTAAGAACGGAAACTGAAGCTTTCTTT. This translates into CASSLLRTETEAFF.

The chain is built from TRBV27 and TRBJ1-6; 9 bases align to TRBD1. Per the germline V gene, CDR1 is MNHEY and CDR2 is SMNVEV (reference sequence). The length of the CDR3 is 16 residues. The trim removed 5 bases at V and 7 bases at J, leaving 9 bases unmatched. In DNA, the CDR3 is TGTGCCAGCAGTCCGGCGGCGGACAGGGGAAATTCACCCCTCCACTTT. This gives the protein CASSPAADRGNSPLHF.

V is TRBV7-2 and J is TRBJ1-5, with D unclear. The CDR3 has 12 amino acids. The germline gives CDR1 SGHTA, CDR2 FQGNSA. Trimming took off 0 bases at V and 9 bases at J, with 6 bases between the two ends. CDR3 DNA: TGTGCCAGCAGCTTAGCGCCCGGGCCCCAGCATTTT. Translating gives CASSLAPGPQHF.

The chain combines TRBV7-9 with TRBJ2-7; TRBD1 agrees at 9 bases. The CDR3 length is 16 residues. Unmatched junction bases numbered 11, after V lost 2 bases and J lost 6 bases. Germline V gene data show CDR1 as SEHNR and CDR2 as FQNEAQ (reference sequence). CDR3 protein: CASSLSAGTGLSEQYF. The CDR3 nucleotides are TGTGCCAGCAGCTTATCCGCCGGGACAGGGCTCTCCGAGCAGTACTTC.

The chain has TRBV7-9 and TRBJ2-1; 10 bases align to TRBD2. Trimming removed 2 bases from V and 7 bases from J; junction bases left unmatched: 5. The CDR3 sequence is 15 residues long. Germline V gene sequence: CDR1 SEHNR, CDR2 FQNEAQ (reference sequence). In DNA, the CDR3 is TGTGCCAGCAGCTTAAGCGGGGGGGCCCCGAATGAGCAGTTCTTC. Translation: CASSLSGGAPNEQFF.

J is TRBJ1-1 and V is TRBV5-1, with D tentatively TRBD1 (5 bases). The CDR3 consists of 14 residues. Germline values: CDR1 SGHRS, CDR2 YFSETQ. V dropped 4 bases and J dropped 4 bases, with 14 bases sitting between them. The CDR3 DNA reads as TGCGCCAGCAGCCCGGGACGGATGGGCACTGAAGCTTTCTTT. It translates to CASSPGRMGTEAFF.

This clone showed up just once. The chain links TRBV5-4 to TRBJ2-2; 8 nucleotides line up with TRBD2. V gave up 3 bases and J gave up 1 base; unmatched junction bases: 5. The germline V gene encodes CDR1 SGHNT and CDR2 YYREEE (reference sequence). The CDR3 length is 16 residues. The CDR3 reads CASSSPSGGNTGELFF. The CDR3 DNA is TGTGCCAGCAGCTCCCCGAGCGGGGGGAACACCGGGGAGCTGTTTTTT.

DNA of the CDR3: TGTGCCAGCAGTGACGGGGGTAGGGATGAGCAGTTCTTC. As protein: CASSDGGRDEQFF. The gene calls are TRBV25-1 and TRBJ2-1; weak D call: TRBD2 (6 bases). The CDR3 is 13 residues long. Germline V CDR1 and CDR2: MGHDK, SYGVNS. V shed 3 bases and J shed 8 bases, with 11 bases lying between them. The full variable domain, its missing parts supplied by reference TRBV25-1 and TRBJ2-1, is EADIYQTPRYLVIGTGKKITLECSQTMGHDKMYWYQQDPGMELHLIHYSYGVNSTEKGDLSSESTVSRIRTEHFPLTLESARPSHTSQYLCASSDGGRDEQFFGPGTRLTVL.

The chain has TRBV29-1 and TRBJ2-1; D unclear. CDR1 is SQVTM and CDR2 is ANQGSEA in the germline V gene. The CDR3 covers 15 residues. The ends were cut back, 0 bases at V and 0 bases at J, with 9 bases in the middle. The CDR3 DNA sequence: TGCAGCGTTGAAGATGGGTCTAGCTCCTACAATGAGCAGTTCTTC. It codes for CSVEDGSSSYNEQFF.

This clone was recorded once. This chain joins TRBV7-8 and TRBJ1-1; D gene uncertain. With 5 bases removed from V and 0 bases from J, the gap between germline ends came to 10 bases. This CDR3 contains 14 residues. Germline lookup yields CDR1 SGHVS and CDR2 FQNEAQ. CDR3 bases: TGTGCCAGCAGCCCCCGAAGTTTGAACACTGAAGCTTTCTTT. This encodes CASSPRSLNTEAFF.

The chain employs TRBV2 and TRBJ1-5; 7 bases align to TRBD1. V lost 5 bases, J lost 5 bases, and 6 bases stayed unmatched. Germline CDR1 is SNHLY and CDR2 is FYNNEI. The CDR3 runs 14 residues. The CDR3, as DNA: TGTGCCAGCAGTACCGGGACAGCTTATCAGCCCCAGCATTTT. Translated: CASSTGTAYQPQHF.

The gene calls are TRBV28 and TRBJ2-2, with 14 bases that match TRBD2. The CDR3 is 19 amino acids. Germline lookup yields CDR1 MDHEN and CDR2 SYDVKM. The V and J ends lost 4 bases and 2 bases, in that order; junction bases with no gene match: 9. In DNA form, the CDR3 reads TGTGCCAGCAGTTCCCGGACTAGCGGGAGGTACGGAAACACCGGGGAGCTGTTTTTT. Its protein is CASSSRTSGRYGNTGELFF.

V and J are TRBV10-3 and TRBJ1-5; D unresolved. V gave up 3 bases and J gave up 7 bases, with 7 bases separating them. This CDR3 has 12 amino acids. Germline CDR1 and CDR2: ENHRY and SYGVKD. Here the CDR3 DNA reads TGTGCCATCAGTGATCGTAAGCAGCCCCAGCATTTT. Translating gives CAISDRKQPQHF.

In this sample, this clone turned up once. The gene calls are TRBV19 and TRBJ2-3, with 7 bases matching TRBD1. CDR1 LNHDA and CDR2 SQIVND come from the germline V gene (reference sequence). CDR3 size: 16 residues. With V trimmed by 0 bases and J by 2 bases, 5 bases remained unmatched. The CDR3 DNA reads TGTGCCAGTAGTATAGACTGGACAGGAGACACAGATACGCAGTATTTT. It is translated as CASSIDWTGDTDTQYF.

The chain links TRBV29-1 to TRBJ1-2, with D tentatively TRBD1 (6 bases). This CDR3 has 14 residues. From germline, CDR1 is SQVTM and CDR2 ANQGSEA. V was cut by 4 bases and J by 3 bases, with 15 bases left in between. Written as DNA, the CDR3 is TGCAGCGTTGGGACCCGAGGGGGACACTATGGCTACACCTTC. It specifies CSVGTRGGHYGYTF. Looking up the rest from reference TRBV29-1 and TRBJ1-2 gives the full variable domain: SAVISQKPSRDICQRGTSLTIQCQVDSQVTMMFWYRQQPGQSLTLIATANQGSEATYESGFVIDKFPISRPNLTFSTLTVSNMSPEDSSIYLCSVGTRGGHYGYTFGSGTRLTVV.

The chain combines TRBV7-9 with TRBJ1-2; D remains unclear. Trimming left V 2 bases short and J 12 bases short, with 22 bases between. The CDR3 covers 15 residues. CDR1 is SEHNR and CDR2 is FQNEAQ in the germline V gene (reference sequence). The CDR3 nucleotides are TGTGCCAGCAGCTTATCAGAGACTCTCCAACAAGTCCACACCTTC. Its protein product is CASSLSETLQQVHTF.

The chain joins TRBV27 to TRBJ2-1; perhaps TRBD2 as D (5 bases). The CDR3 is made up of 15 amino acids. Germline V gene lookup returns CDR1 MNHEY and CDR2 SMNVEV (reference sequence). Trimming shortened V by 7 bases and J by 0 bases, and 13 bases separated the two germline ends. This chain's CDR3 is CASTITGSSYNEQFF. CDR3 DNA: TGTGCCAGCACCATCACGGGGTCCTCCTACAATGAGCAGTTCTTC.